This TCR beta chain was identified during a study of patients and donors after allogeneic stem cell transplantation. The sample holds many counts of this clonotype. TCRdb called the RT-PCR reads again in MiXCR, with one record for every CDR3 protein. In the table there are 70,000 to 100,000 distinct CDR3 sequences, around 5% of which are singletons. The CDR3 loop spans 15 amino acids. Trimming cost V 2 bases and J 2 bases; bases outside gene matches: 2. The chain joins TRBV12-3 or TRBV12-4 to TRBJ1-3; TRBD1 aligns across 8 bases. Sequencing used blood, either unsorted or a sorted T cell fraction (not recorded which). This clonotype was obtained from a human donor who was either an allogeneic HSCT recipient or a stem cell or donor lymphocyte infusion donor (not recorded which). It is not recorded whose cells these are; they may come from a transplant donor. The CDR3 here is CASSLQGAAGNTIYF. In nucleotides, the CDR3 is TGTGCCAGCAGTTTACAGGGGGCCGCTGGAAACACCATATATTTT.